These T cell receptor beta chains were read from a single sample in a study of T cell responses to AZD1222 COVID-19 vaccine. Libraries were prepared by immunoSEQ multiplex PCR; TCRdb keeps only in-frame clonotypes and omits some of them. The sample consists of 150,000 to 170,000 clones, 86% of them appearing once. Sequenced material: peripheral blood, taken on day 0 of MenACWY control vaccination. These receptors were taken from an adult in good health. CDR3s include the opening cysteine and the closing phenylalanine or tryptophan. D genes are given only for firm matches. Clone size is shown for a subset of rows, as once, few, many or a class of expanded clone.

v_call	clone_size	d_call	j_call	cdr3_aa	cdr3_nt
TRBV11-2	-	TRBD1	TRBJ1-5	CASSLVRQGPQHF	TGTGCCAGCAGCTTAGTGAGACAGGGGCCCCAGCATTTT
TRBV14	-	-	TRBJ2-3	CASSQAGGTDTQYF	TGTGCCAGCAGCCAAGCGGGGGGCACAGATACGCAGTATTTT
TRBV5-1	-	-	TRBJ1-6	CASSLAGHNSPLHF	TGCGCCAGCAGCTTGGCAGGGCATAATTCACCCCTCCACTTT
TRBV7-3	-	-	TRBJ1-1	CASSLGHSNTEAFF	TGTGCCAGCAGCTTGGGACATTCGAACACTGAAGCTTTCTTT
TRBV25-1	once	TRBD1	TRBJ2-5	CASSEGTGFETQYF	TGTGCCAGCAGTGAAGGGACAGGGTTCGAGACCCAGTACTTC
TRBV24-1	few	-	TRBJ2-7	CATGGYKRHEQYF	TGTGCCACCGGCGGATATAAGCGGCACGAGCAGTACTTC
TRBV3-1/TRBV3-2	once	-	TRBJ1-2	CASSQDLGRNYGYTF	TGTGCCAGCAGCCAAGATCTAGGGCGGAACTATGGCTACACCTTC
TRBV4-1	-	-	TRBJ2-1	CASSQDRGSEGSEQFF	TGCGCCAGCAGCCAAGATCGGGGCAGCGAGGGTAGTGAGCAGTTCTTC
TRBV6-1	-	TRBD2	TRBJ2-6	CASSDGGAGANVLTF	TGTGCCAGCAGTGACGGGGGGGCTGGGGCCAACGTCCTGACTTTC
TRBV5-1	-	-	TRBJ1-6	CASSGSLSNSPLHF	TGCGCCAGCAGCGGAAGTCTGAGCAATTCACCCCTCCACTTT
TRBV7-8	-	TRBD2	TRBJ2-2	CASSFLGLADTGELFF	TGTGCCAGCAGCTTTCTAGGACTAGCGGACACCGGGGAGCTGTTTTTT
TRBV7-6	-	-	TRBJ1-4	CASSLVGISEKLFF	TGTGCCAGCAGCTTAGTTGGGATTTCAGAAAAACTGTTTTTT
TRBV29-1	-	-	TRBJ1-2	CSVDFGGKYGYTF	TGCAGCGTTGACTTTGGCGGGAAATATGGCTACACCTTC